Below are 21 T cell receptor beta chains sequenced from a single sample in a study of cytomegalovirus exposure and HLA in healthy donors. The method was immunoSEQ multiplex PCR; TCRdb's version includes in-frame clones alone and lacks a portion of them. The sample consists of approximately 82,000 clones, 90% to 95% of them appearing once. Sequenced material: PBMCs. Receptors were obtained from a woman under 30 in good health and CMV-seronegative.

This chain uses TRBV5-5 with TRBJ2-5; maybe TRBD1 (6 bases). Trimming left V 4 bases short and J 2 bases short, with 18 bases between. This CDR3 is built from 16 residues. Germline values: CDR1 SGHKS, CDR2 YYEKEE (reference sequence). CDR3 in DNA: TGTGCCAGCAGCGTAAGGACAGATAGCCCTCAAGAGACCCAGTACTTC. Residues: CASSVRTDSPQETQYF.

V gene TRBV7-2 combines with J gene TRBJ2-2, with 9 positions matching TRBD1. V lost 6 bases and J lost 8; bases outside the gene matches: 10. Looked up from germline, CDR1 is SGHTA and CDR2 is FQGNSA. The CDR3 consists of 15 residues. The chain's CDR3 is CASRGGQGRTGELFF. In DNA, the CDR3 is TGTGCCAGCAGAGGGGGACAGGGTAGAACGGGGGAGCTGTTTTTT.

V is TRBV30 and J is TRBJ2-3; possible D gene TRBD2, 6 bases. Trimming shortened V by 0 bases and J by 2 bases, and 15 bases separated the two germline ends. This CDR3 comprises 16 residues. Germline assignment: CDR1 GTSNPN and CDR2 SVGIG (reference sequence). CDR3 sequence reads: CAWSVPRRGDTDTQYF. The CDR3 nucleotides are TGTGCCTGGAGTGTACCTAGGCGGGGAGACACAGATACGCAGTATTTT.

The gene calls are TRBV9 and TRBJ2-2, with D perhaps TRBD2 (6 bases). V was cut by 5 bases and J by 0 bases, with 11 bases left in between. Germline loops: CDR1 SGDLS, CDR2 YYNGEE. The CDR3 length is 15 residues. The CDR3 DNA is TGTGCCAGCAGTAGGAGACTAGCGAACACCGGGGAGCTGTTTTTT. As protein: CASSRRLANTGELFF.

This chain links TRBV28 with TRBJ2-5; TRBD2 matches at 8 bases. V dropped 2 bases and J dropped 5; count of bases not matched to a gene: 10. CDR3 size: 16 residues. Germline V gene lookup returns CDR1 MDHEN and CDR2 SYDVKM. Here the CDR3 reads CASSLASGFFGETQYF. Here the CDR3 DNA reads TGTGCCAGCAGTTTAGCTAGCGGGTTCTTCGGGGAGACCCAGTACTTC.

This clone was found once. CDR3 protein: CASSPRTWVETQYF. The CDR3 bases are TGTGCCAGCAGTCCTCGGACATGGGTAGAGACCCAGTACTTC. The genes are TRBV6-5 and TRBJ2-5, with D perhaps matching TRBD1 (5 bases). Germline loops: CDR1 MNHEY, CDR2 SVGAGI. The V gene lost 5 bases and the J gene lost 4 bases, with 14 bases spanning the gap. CDR3 length: 14 amino acids.

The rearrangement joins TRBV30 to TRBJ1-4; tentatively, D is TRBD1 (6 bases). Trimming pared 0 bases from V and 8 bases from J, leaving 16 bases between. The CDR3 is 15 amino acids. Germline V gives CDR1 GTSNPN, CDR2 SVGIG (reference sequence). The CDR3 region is CAWSVVKQGNEKLFF. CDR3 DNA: TGTGCCTGGAGTGTAGTTAAGCAGGGGAACGAAAAACTGTTTTTT.

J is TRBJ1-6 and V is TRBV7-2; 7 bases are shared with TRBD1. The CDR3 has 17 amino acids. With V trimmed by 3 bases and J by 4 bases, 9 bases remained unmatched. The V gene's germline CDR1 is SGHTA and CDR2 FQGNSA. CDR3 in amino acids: CASSLVPGQSYNSPLHF. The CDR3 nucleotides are TGTGCCAGCAGCTTGGTCCCGGGACAGAGTTATAATTCACCCCTCCACTTT. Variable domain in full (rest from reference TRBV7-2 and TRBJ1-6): GAGVSQSPSNKVTEKGKDVELRCDPISGHTALYWYRQSLGQGLEFLIYFQGNSAPDKSGLPSDRFSAERTGGSVSTLTIQRTQQEDSAVYLCASSLVPGQSYNSPLHFGNGTRLTVT.

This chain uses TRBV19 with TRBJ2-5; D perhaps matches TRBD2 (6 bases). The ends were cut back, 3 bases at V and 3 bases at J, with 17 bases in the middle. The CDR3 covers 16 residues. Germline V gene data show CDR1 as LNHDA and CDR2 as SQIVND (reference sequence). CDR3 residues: CASSMDGLRTKETQYF. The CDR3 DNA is TGTGCCAGTAGTATGGATGGTTTGAGGACTAAAGAGACCCAGTACTTC.

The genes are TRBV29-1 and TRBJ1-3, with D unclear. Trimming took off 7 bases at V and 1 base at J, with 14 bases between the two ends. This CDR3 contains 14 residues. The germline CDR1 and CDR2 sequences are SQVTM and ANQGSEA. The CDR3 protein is CSALLQRSGNTIYF. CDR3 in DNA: TGCAGCGCGCTACTGCAACGATCTGGAAACACCATATATTTT.

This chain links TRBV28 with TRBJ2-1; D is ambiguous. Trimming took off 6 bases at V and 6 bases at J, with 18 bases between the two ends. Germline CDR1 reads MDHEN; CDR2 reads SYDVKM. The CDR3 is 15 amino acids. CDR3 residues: CASSPATLGTNEQFF. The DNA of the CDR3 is TGTGCCAGCAGCCCTGCCACCCTAGGTACCAATGAGCAGTTCTTC.

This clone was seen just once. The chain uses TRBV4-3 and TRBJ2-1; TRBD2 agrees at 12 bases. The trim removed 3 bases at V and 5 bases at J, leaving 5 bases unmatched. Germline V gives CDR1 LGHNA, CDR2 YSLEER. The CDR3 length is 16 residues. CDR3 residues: CASSHRLAGEDNEQFF. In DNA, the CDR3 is TGCGCCAGCAGCCATAGACTAGCGGGAGAAGACAATGAGCAGTTCTTC.

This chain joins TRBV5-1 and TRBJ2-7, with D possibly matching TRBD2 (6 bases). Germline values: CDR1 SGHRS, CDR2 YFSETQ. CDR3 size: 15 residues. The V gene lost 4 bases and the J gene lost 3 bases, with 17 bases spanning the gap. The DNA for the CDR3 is TGCGCCAGCAGCCCCCTTGCGGGGAGAAGCTACGAGCAGTACTTC. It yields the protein CASSPLAGRSYEQYF. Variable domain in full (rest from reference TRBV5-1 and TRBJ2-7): KAGVTQTPRYLIKTRGQQVTLSCSPISGHRSVSWYQQTPGQGLQFLFEYFSETQRNKGNFPGRFSGRQFSNSRSEMNVSTLELGDSALYLCASSPLAGRSYEQYFGPGTRLTVT.

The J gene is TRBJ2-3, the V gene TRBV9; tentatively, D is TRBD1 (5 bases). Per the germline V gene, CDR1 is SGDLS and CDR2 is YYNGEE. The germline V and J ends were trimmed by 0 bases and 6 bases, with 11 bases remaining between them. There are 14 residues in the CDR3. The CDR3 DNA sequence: TGTGCCAGCAGCGTAGATGGGGCATCGGATACGCAGTATTTT. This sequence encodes CASSVDGASDTQYF.

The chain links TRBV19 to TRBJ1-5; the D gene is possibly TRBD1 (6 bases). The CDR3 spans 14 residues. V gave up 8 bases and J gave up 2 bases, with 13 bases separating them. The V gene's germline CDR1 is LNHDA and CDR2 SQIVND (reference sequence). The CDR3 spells CASADSLRNQPQHF. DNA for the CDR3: TGTGCCAGTGCGGACAGCCTTCGCAATCAGCCCCAGCATTTT.

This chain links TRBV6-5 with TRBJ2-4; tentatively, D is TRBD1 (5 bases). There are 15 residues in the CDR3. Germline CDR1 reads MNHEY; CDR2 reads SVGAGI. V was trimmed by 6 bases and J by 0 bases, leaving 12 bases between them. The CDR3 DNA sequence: TGTGCCAGCAGCCCTCGCGACAGAGCCAAAAACATTCAGTACTTC. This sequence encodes CASSPRDRAKNIQYF.

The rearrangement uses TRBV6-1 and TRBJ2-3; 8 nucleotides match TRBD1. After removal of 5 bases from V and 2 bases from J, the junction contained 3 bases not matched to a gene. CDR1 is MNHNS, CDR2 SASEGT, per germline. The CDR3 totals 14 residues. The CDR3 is CASSLTGATDTQYF. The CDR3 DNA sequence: TGTGCCAGCAGTCTGACAGGGGCCACAGATACGCAGTATTTT.

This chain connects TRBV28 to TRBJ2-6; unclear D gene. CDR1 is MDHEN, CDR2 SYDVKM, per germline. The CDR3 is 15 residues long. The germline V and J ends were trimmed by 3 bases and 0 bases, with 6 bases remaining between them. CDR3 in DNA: TGTGCCAGCAGTTTCCCAAACTCTGGGGCCAACGTCCTGACTTTC. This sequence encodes CASSFPNSGANVLTF.

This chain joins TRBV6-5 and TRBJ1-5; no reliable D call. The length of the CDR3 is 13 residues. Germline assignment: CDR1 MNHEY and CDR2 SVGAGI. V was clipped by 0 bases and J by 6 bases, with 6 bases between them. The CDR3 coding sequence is TGTGCCAGCAGTTACTCGCGGGTTCAGCCCCAGCATTTT. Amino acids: CASSYSRVQPQHF.

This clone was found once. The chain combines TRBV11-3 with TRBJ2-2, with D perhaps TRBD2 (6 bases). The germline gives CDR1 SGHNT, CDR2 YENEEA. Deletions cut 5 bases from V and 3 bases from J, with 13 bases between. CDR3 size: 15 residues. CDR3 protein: CASSPSETDTGELFF. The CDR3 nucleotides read TGTGCCAGCAGCCCTAGCGAGACAGACACCGGGGAGCTGTTTTTT.

CDR3 bases: TGTGCCAGCAATCCGAGGACTAGCGGGGGGGCTATTTACAATGAGCAGTTCTTC. Translating it yields CASNPRTSGGAIYNEQFF. The V and J genes are TRBV19 and TRBJ2-1, with 15 bases aligning to TRBD2. The CDR3 has 18 residues. Trimming took 9 bases from V and 4 from J; bases not matched to a gene: 13. The V gene's germline CDR1 is LNHDA and CDR2 SQIVND (reference sequence).